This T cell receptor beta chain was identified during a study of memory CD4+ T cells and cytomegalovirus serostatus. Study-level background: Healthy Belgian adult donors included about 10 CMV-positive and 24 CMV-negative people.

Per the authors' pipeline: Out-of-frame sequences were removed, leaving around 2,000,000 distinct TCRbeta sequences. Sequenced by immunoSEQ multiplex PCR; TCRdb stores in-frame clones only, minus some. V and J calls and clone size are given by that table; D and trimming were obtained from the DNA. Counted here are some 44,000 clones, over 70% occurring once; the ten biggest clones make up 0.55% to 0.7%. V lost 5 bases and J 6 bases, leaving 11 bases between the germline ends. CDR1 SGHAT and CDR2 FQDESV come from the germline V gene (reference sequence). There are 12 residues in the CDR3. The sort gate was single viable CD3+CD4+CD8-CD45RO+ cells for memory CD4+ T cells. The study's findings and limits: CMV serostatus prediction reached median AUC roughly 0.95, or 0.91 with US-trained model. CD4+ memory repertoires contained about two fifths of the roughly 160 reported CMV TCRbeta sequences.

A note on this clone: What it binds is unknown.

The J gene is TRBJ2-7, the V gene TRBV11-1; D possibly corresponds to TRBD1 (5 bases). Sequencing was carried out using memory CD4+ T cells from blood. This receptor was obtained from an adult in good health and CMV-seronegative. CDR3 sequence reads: CASSPGQFEQYF. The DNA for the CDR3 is TGTGCCAGCAGCCCAGGACAATTCGAGCAGTACTTC.